A single sample is the source of the 18 T cell receptor beta chains below, sequenced in a study of blood T cell repertoires in COVID-19. Sequencing used immunoSEQ multiplex PCR; TCRdb keeps in-frame clones, though not all of them. Of around 140,000 clones detected, about four fifths appear once; the ten largest clones hold around 15%. Sequencing was done on a sample of peripheral blood. These receptors all come from a human donor with acute or convalescent COVID-19. The donor label of this sample is uncertain.

This chain connects TRBV30 to TRBJ2-1, with 8 bases aligning to TRBD1. The trim removed 4 bases at V and 7 bases at J, leaving 12 bases unmatched. Germline V lookup: CDR1 GTSNPN, CDR2 SVGIG (reference sequence). There are 15 residues in the CDR3. The CDR3 DNA reads as TGTGCCTGGACCCCGGGACAGGCTATTCTGAATGAGCAGTTCTTC. This codes for CAWTPGQAILNEQFF.

This CDR3 reads CASSLDRGGNRNIQYF. CDR3 nucleotide sequence: TGTGCCAGCAGCTTAGATAGGGGGGGTAACAGAAACATTCAGTACTTC. The V call is TRBV7-9, the J call TRBJ2-4; D may be TRBD2 (7 bases). This CDR3 region has 16 residues. The germline V gene encodes CDR1 SEHNR and CDR2 FQNEAQ (reference sequence). V was pared by 1 base and J by 6 bases, with 16 bases between.

The rearrangement links TRBV7-2 to TRBJ1-2; 9 bases line up with TRBD1. Germline trimming cut 0 bases from V and 8 bases from J; bases unmatched to any gene: 7. The CDR3 extends over 15 amino acids. Germline V CDR1 and CDR2: SGHTA, FQGNSA. The CDR3, as DNA: TGTGCCAGCAGCTTAGCGGCTCGGACAGGGGAGGGCTACACCTTC. Its translation is CASSLAARTGEGYTF.

The chain uses TRBV6-5 and TRBJ2-7; a possible D gene is TRBD1 (6 bases). The CDR3 totals 15 residues. The germline gives CDR1 MNHEY, CDR2 SVGAGI. Deletions cut 6 bases from V and 3 bases from J, with 18 bases between. This CDR3 reads CASSRGGQRSYEQYF. CDR3 sequence (DNA): TGTGCCAGCAGCCGGGGTGGACAGAGAAGCTACGAGCAGTACTTC.

The rearrangement joins TRBV5-1 to TRBJ1-4, with D hard to call. V was shortened by 0 bases and J by 4 bases, with 7 bases between the two germline ends. CDR3 length: 14 amino acids. Germline CDR1 reads SGHRS; CDR2 reads YFSETQ. CDR3 sequence: CASSLDTNNEKLFF. Written as DNA, the CDR3 is TGCGCCAGCAGCTTGGACACCAATAATGAAAAACTGTTTTTT.

The J gene is TRBJ1-5, the V gene TRBV27, with TRBD1 matching 11 bases. This CDR3 contains 16 residues. Germline assignment: CDR1 MNHEY and CDR2 SMNVEV (reference sequence). V was pared by 4 bases and J by 6 bases, with 8 bases of the junction left unmatched. CDR3 sequence: CASSSRWTGGFQPQHF. Here the CDR3 DNA reads TGTGCCAGCAGTTCTCGTTGGACAGGGGGCTTTCAGCCCCAGCATTTT.

The chain employs TRBV6-5 and TRBJ1-5; D remains ambiguous. V was cut by 8 bases and J by 0 bases, with 11 bases left in between. Germline CDR1 reads MNHEY; CDR2 reads SVGAGI. This CDR3 is 14 amino acids long. CDR3: CASSEVYSNQPQHF. DNA of the CDR3: TGTGCCAGCTCAGAGGTTTATAGCAATCAGCCCCAGCATTTT.

The V and J genes are TRBV4-2 and TRBJ1-1, with a tentative D call TRBD1 (6 bases). The CDR3 has 14 residues. Trimming removed 1 base from V and 5 bases from J, with 11 bases in between. The V gene's germline CDR1 is LGHNA and CDR2 YNFKEQ. CDR3 coding DNA: TGTGCCAGCAGCCAAGGCAGGGGTGGAACTGAAGCTTTCTTT. Translated, it gives CASSQGRGGTEAFF.

The chain links TRBV7-3 to TRBJ2-5, with D unresolved. The CDR3 is 13 residues long. Trimming removed 5 bases from V and 5 bases from J, with 12 bases in between. From germline, CDR1 is SGHTA and CDR2 FQGTGA. CDR3 nucleotide sequence: TGTGCCAGCAGCGCCCATCCCGGGGAGACCCAGTACTTC. This codes for CASSAHPGETQYF.

CDR3 DNA sequence: TGTGCCAGCAGCTTGGCCACCAGGGAAACGCAGTATTTT. Its protein is CASSLATRETQYF. V is TRBV5-6 and J is TRBJ2-3, with D possibly matching TRBD1 (5 bases). V lost 0 bases, J lost 9 bases, and 11 bases lay in between. This CDR3 comprises 13 residues. Germline-derived CDR1 and CDR2 are SGHDT and YYEEEE.

The V and J genes are TRBV6-5 and TRBJ2-7; tentatively, D is TRBD2 (7 bases). CDR3 length equals 14 residues. Deletions cut 8 bases from V and 6 bases from J, with 20 bases between. Germline V lookup: CDR1 MNHEY, CDR2 SVGAGI. The CDR3 here is CASGSWGGAAEQYF. For the CDR3, the DNA is TGTGCCAGCGGTTCCTGGGGGGGGGCCGCCGAGCAGTACTTC.

The chain carries TRBV7-6 and TRBJ2-2; TRBD2 agrees at 13 bases. Germline V gene data show CDR1 as SGHVS and CDR2 as FNYEAQ. This CDR3 region has 16 residues. The junction had 2 bases not matched to a gene; V was cut back by 3 bases and J by 4 bases. CDR3 amino acids: CASSLGTSGATGELFF. CDR3 in DNA: TGTGCCAGCAGCTTGGGGACTAGCGGGGCCACCGGGGAGCTGTTTTTT.

V gene TRBV4-1 combines with J gene TRBJ1-6; weak D call: TRBD1 (6 bases). The V end was cut by 2 bases, the J end by 8 bases, with 16 bases between. The CDR3 has 16 amino acids. Per germline, CDR1 MGHRA and CDR2 YSYEKL. The CDR3 loop reads CASSQTQGTSDSPLHF. In nucleotides, the CDR3 is TGCGCCAGCAGCCAAACCCAGGGGACCTCTGATTCACCCCTCCACTTT.

There are a few counts of this clone. Other DNA sequences within the sample encode an identical CDR3. This chain joins TRBV7-8 and TRBJ1-1; the match to TRBD1 covers 7 bases. The CDR3 is 14 amino acids. The ends lost 2 bases at V and 2 bases at J; junction bases unmatched: 2. Germline loops: CDR1 SGHVS, CDR2 FQNEAQ. For the CDR3, the DNA is TGTGCCAGCAGCTTACGACAGGGAAACACTGAAGCTTTCTTT. Its translation: CASSLRQGNTEAFF.

This chain links TRBV11-2 with TRBJ1-6, with 11 bases aligning to TRBD1. Germline CDR1 reads SGHAT; CDR2 reads FQNNGV. The CDR3 runs to 16 residues. Germline trimming cut 0 bases from V and 9 bases from J; bases unmatched to any gene: 4. CDR3: CASSLEGTGGRSPLHF. CDR3 nucleotide sequence: TGTGCCAGCAGCTTAGAGGGGACAGGGGGACGTTCACCCCTCCACTTT.

The genes are TRBV4-1 and TRBJ1-1, with 7 bases matching TRBD1. With V trimmed by 2 bases and J by 4 bases, 10 bases remained unmatched. The CDR3 spans 16 residues. Germline CDR1 is MGHRA and CDR2 is YSYEKL. CDR3 in DNA: TGCGCCAGCAGCCAACCCACAAGGGGGCTGGGCACTGAAGCTTTCTTT. Its protein product is CASSQPTRGLGTEAFF.

The count of this clone is one. The V gene is TRBV18, the J gene TRBJ2-1; 7 bases fit TRBD1. The V gene's germline CDR1 is KGHSH and CDR2 LQKENI. Trimming took 2 bases from V and 4 from J; bases not matched to a gene: 5. The CDR3 has 15 residues. Here the CDR3 reads CASSPAGGAYNEQFF. CDR3 coding DNA: TGTGCCAGCTCACCAGCAGGGGGAGCATACAATGAGCAGTTCTTC.

This chain links TRBV12-3 or TRBV12-4 with TRBJ1-2; a possible D gene is TRBD1 (6 bases). The V end was cut by 8 bases, the J end by 8 bases, with 15 bases between. The CDR3 loop spans 12 amino acids. CDR3 residues: CASERGFEGYTF. CDR3 nucleotide sequence: TGTGCCAGCGAGAGGGGGTTCGAGGGCTACACCTTC.